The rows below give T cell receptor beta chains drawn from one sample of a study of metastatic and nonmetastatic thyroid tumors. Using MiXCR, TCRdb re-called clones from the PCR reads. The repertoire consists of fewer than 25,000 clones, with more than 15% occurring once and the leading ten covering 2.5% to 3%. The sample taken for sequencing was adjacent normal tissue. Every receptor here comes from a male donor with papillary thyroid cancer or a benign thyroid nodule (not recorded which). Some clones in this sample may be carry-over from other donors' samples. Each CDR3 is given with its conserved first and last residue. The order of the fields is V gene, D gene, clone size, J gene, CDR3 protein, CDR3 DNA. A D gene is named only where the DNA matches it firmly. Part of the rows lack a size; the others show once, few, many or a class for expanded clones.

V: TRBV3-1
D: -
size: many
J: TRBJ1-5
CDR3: CASSQGQGSNQPQHF
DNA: TGTGCCAGCAGCCAGGGGCAGGGGAGCAATCAGCCCCAGCATTTT

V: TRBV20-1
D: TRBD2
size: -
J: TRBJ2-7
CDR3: CSACPPRLADTYEQYF
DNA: TGCAGTGCTTGTCCCCCAAGGCTAGCGGACACCTACGAGCAGTACTTC

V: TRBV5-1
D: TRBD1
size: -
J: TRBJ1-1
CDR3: CASSLQGRTEAFF
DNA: TGCGCCAGCAGCCTACAGGGGCGCACTGAAGCTTTCTTT

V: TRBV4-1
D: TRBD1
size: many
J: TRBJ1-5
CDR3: CASSHQTGVGQPQHF
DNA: TGCGCCAGCAGCCACCAAACAGGGGTAGGTCAGCCCCAGCATTTT

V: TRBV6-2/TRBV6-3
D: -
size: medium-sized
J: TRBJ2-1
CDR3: CASRRPSGNEQFF
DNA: TGTGCCAGCAGACGACCCTCAGGCAATGAGCAGTTCTTC

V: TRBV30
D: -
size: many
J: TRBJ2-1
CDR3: CAWSVLGQGNYNEQFF
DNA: TGTGCCTGGAGTGTACTAGGGCAAGGTAACTACAATGAGCAGTTCTTC

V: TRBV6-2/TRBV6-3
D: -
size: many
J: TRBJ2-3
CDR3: CASSYRGSDRTDTQYF
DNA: TGTGCCAGCAGTTACCGGGGCAGCGACCGCACAGATACGCAGTATTTT

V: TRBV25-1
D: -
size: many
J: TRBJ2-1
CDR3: CASSEAGFSRNEQFF
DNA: TGTGCCAGCAGTGAAGCAGGGTTTTCGCGCAATGAGCAGTTCTTC

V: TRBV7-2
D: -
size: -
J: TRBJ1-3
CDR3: CVSSLAIRGSSGNTIYF
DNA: TGTGTCAGCAGCTTAGCGATTCGGGGTTCCTCTGGAAACACCATATATTTT

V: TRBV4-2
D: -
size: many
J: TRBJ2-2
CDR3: CASSQGTTNTGELFF
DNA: TGTGCCAGCAGCCAAGGGACTACGAACACCGGGGAGCTGTTTTTT

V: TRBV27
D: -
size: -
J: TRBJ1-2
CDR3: CASSLRGFCYTF
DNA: TGTGCCAGCAGTCTCCGTGGCTTTTGCTACACCTTC

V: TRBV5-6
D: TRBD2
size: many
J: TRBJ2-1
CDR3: CASSSLAGVYNEQFF
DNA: TGTGCCAGCAGCTCACTAGCGGGGGTATACAATGAGCAGTTCTTC

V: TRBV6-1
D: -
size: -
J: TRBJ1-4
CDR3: CASSETVNEKLFF
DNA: TGTGCCAGCAGTGAGACAGTTAATGAAAAACTGTTTTTT

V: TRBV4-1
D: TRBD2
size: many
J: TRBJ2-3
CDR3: CASSQDREGVSRFDTQYF
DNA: TGCGCCAGCAGCCAAGATAGGGAGGGAGTGAGTCGGTTTGATACGCAGTATTTT

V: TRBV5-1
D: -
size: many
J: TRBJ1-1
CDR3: CASSLVAGANTEAFF
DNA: TGCGCCAGCAGCTTGGTGGCAGGGGCGAACACTGAAGCTTTCTTT

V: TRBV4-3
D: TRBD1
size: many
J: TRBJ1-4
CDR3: CASSWKGWDSQLEKLFF
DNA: TGCGCCAGCAGCTGGAAAGGTTGGGACAGCCAACTAGAAAAACTGTTTTTT